Listed here is a single T cell receptor beta chain. This entry belongs to a study of blood T cell repertoires in COVID-19. In the study overall: Collection of acute and convalescent COVID-19 samples took place in the United States, Italy and Spain. Sources were T cells, B-cell-depleted T cells, or PBMCs; the material itself was cDNA or gDNA.

Patients of the Seattle cohort, enrolled during active infection, were followed longitudinally. Study processing details: From reference gene primer amplification, estimates of nucleated cell counts were derived. Using immunoSEQ multiplex PCR, the repertoire was profiled, and TCRdb retains in-frame clones only, with some absent. The V and J calls and clone size come from that table; D and trimming were worked out from the DNA. The sample shows 85,000 to 100,000 clones, around 90% of them seen only once. This sequence was found in a woman aged 55-75 years with COVID-19, enrolled during active disease. The sample taken for sequencing was peripheral blood.

This chain's CDR3 is CASSAEVSYEQYF. CDR3 bases: TGTGCCAGCAGCGCTGAGGTCTCCTACGAGCAGTACTTC. The chain couples TRBV9 to TRBJ2-7; D is ambiguous. The germline CDR1 and CDR2 sequences are SGDLS and YYNGEE. With 3 bases removed from V and 0 bases from J, the gap between germline ends came to 7 bases. This CDR3 has 13 amino acids.